Here is one T cell receptor beta chain with its context. The identical CDR3 is also encoded by other nucleotide sequences in the sample. The record originates from a study of T cell clones after liver transplantation. This CDR3 spans 14 amino acids. Germline-derived CDR1 and CDR2 are MNHEY and SMNVEV (reference sequence). Between the trimmed V and J ends, which lost 3 bases and 7 bases, there was a span of 15 bases. Clones were sequenced by immunoSEQ multiplex PCR, and TCRdb holds only the in-frame ones, with some missing. This sample yields 72,000 or so clones, of which approximately 87% are seen a single time; 2.5% to 3.5% belongs to the top ten.

The origin of this receptor is a human patient who received a liver transplant. Some T cells may arise from the graft donor. Sequencing used CD4+ T cells from blood, obtained at the 22-month timepoint. The rearrangement uses TRBV27 and TRBJ1-2; D is possibly TRBD1 (5 bases). This CDR3 reads CASSFRGGEGGYTF. CDR3 bases: TGTGCCAGCAGTTTTAGGGGTGGCGAGGGTGGCTACACCTTC.